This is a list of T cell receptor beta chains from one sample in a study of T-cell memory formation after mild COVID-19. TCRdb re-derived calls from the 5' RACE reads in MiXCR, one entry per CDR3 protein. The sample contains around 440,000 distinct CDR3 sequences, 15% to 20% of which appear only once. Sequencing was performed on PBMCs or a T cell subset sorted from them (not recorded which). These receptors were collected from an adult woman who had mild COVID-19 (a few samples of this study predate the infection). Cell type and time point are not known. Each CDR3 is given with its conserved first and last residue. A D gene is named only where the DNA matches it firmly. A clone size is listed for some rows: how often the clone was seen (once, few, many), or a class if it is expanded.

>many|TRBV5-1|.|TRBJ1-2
CASSLDGRGYGYTF
TGCGCCAGCAGCTTGGACGGCAGGGGTTATGGCTACACCTTC
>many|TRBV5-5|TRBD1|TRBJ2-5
CASSLGPGTGFQETQYF
TGTGCCAGCAGCTTGGGGCCCGGGACAGGGTTTCAAGAGACCCAGTACTTC
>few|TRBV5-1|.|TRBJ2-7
CASSASRSYYEQYF
TGCGCCAGCTCAGCTTCGAGGTCCTACTACGAGCAGTACTTC
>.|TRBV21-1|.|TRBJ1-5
CASSKGDSRQPQHF
TGTGCCAGCAGCAAAGGCGACAGCAGGCAGCCCCAGCATTTT
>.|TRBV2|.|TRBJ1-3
CASSEGQYTIYF
TGTGCCAGCAGTGAGGGGCAGTACACCATATATTTT
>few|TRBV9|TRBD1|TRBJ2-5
CAGRTGEETQYF
TGTGCCGGACGGACAGGGGAAGAGACCCAGTACTTC
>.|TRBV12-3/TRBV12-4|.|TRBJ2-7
CASSLAEAGPSSEQYF
TGTGCCAGCAGTTTAGCGGAGGCAGGACCGTCTTCCGAGCAGTACTTC
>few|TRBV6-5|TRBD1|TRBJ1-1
CASSPGQGRVLNTEAFF
TGTGCCAGCAGCCCCGGACAGGGACGGGTCTTGAACACTGAAGCTTTCTTT
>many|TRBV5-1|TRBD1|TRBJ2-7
CASSSSGTGYAEQYF
TGCGCCAGCAGCTCCTCCGGGACAGGGTATGCCGAGCAGTACTTC
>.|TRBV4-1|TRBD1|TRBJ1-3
CASSQVYLGPTGVSSGNTIYF
TGCGCCAGCAGCCAAGTCTATTTGGGGCCGACAGGGGTTAGCTCTGGAAACACCATATATTTT
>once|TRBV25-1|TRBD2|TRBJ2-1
CASSEYLREAQFF
TGTGCCAGCAGTGAATATCTGCGGGAGGCCCAGTTCTTC
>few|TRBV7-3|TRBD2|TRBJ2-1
CASSLGLLLDNEQFF
TGTGCCAGCAGCTTGGGACTACTACTTGACAATGAGCAGTTCTTC
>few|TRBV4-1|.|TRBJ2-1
CASSQDRGSNEQFF
TGCGCCAGCAGCCAAGATCGAGGGTCCAATGAGCAGTTCTTC
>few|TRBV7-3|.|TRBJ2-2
CASSPDISNTGELFF
TGTGCCAGCAGCCCGGACATATCGAACACCGGGGAGCTGTTTTTT
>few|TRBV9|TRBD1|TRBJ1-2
CASSRGQAYGYTF
TGTGCCAGCAGCCGCGGACAGGCTTATGGCTACACCTTC
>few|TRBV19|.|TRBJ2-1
CASSTGVSGYNEQFF
TGTGCCAGTAGTACAGGGGTCTCTGGCTACAATGAGCAGTTCTTC
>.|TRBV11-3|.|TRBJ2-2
CASRYTGELFF
TGTGCCAGCAGGTACACCGGGGAGCTGTTTTTT
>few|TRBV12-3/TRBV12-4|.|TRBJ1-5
CASNRDNRNQPQHF
TGTGCCAGCAATAGGGACAATCGCAATCAGCCCCAGCATTTT
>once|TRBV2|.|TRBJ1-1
CASREPRGGGLNTEAFF
TGTGCCAGCAGAGAACCCCGAGGCGGAGGGTTGAACACTGAAGCTTTCTTT
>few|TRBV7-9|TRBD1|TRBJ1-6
CASSSQGFGSPLHF
TGTGCCAGCAGCTCACAGGGGTTCGGTTCACCCCTCCACTTT
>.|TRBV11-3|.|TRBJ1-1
CASSLAGSSTEAFF
TGTGCCAGCAGCTTAGCAGGCTCCTCCACTGAAGCTTTCTTT
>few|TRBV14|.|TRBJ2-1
CASSQGQFASLVNEQFF
TGTGCCAGCAGCCAAGGACAGTTCGCTAGCCTTGTAAATGAGCAGTTCTTC
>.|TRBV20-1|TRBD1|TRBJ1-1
CSAPTGTGGNEAFF
TGCAGTGCTCCGACCGGGACAGGGGGGAATGAAGCTTTCTTT
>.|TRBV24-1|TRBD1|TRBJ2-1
CATSDPTGDNEQFF
TGTGCCACCAGTGACCCAACAGGGGACAATGAGCAGTTCTTC